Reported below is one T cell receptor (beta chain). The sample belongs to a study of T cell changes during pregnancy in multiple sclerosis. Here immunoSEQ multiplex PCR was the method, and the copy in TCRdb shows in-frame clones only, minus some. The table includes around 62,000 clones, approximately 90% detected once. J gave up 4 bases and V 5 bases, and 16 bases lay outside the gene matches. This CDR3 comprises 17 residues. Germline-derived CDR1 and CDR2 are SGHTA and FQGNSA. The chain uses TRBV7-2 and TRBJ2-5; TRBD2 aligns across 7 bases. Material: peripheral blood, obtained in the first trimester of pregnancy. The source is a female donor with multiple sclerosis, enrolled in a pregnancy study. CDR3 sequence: CASSPSTASGQGETQYF. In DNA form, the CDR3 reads TGTGCCAGCAGCCCATCCACCGCTAGCGGCCAGGGAGAGACCCAGTACTTC.